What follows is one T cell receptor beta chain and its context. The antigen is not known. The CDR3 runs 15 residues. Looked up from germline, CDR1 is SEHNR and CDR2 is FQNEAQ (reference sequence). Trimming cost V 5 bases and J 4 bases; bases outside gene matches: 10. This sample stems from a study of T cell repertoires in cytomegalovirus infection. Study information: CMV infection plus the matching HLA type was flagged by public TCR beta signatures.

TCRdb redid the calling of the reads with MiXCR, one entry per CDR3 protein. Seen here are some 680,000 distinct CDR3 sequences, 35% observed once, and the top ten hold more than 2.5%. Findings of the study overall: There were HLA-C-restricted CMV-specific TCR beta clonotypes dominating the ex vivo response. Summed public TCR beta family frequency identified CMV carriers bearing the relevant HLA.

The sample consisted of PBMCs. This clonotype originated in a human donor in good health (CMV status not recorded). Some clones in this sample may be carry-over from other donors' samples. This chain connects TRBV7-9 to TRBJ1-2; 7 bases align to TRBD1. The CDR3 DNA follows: TGTGCCAGCAGCCCCCGGGAAGGGGGCCTCTATGGCTACACCTTC. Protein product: CASSPREGGLYGYTF. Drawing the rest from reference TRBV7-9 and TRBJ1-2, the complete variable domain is DTGVSQNPRHKITKRGQNVTFRCDPISEHNRLYWYRQTLGQGPEFLTYFQNEAQLEKSRLLSDRFSAERPKGSFSTLEIQRTEQGDSAMYLCASSPREGGLYGYTFGSGTRLTVV.